This T cell receptor (beta chain) derives from a study of T-cell memory formation after mild COVID-19. Trimming removed 4 bases from V and 0 bases from J, with 7 bases in between. CDR3 length: 13 amino acids. Germline-derived CDR1 and CDR2 are SGHRS and YFSETQ. This clonotype was seen only a few times. cDNA libraries for TCR alpha and TCR beta, carrying sample barcodes and UMIs, came from 5'RACE with constant-segment primers. Each CDR3 protein is one row after TCRdb ran MiXCR on the 5' RACE reads. Of a few hundred thousand distinct CDR3 sequences listed, roughly 15% were seen once; the top ten hold 20% to 25%.

V usage is TRBV5-1 and J usage is TRBJ1-1; no reliable D call. Sequencing was done on a sample of PBMCs or a T cell subset sorted from them (not recorded which). The receptor's source is a man aged 18 to 29 who had mild COVID-19 (a few samples of this study predate the infection). Cell type and time point are not known. The CDR3 is CASSPYLNTEAFF. The CDR3 DNA reads TGCGCCAGCAGCCCCTATTTGAACACTGAAGCTTTCTTT.